The clone carrying this T cell receptor beta chain occurred many times. The data derive from a study of shared clonotypes between healthy human individuals. The donor cohort consisted entirely of Caucasian adults residing in Nashville, Tennessee. V lost 3 bases, J lost 3 bases, and 6 bases stayed unmatched. This CDR3 has 15 amino acids. Germline CDR1 and CDR2: SGHRS and YFSETQ. The input for sorted-subset replicate PCRs was 150 to 200 ng DNA, 25,000 to 35,000 T cell genomes. Clones were read by immunoSEQ multiplex PCR, and TCRdb kept only the in-frame ones, dropping some. The table records about a million clones, about 75% of them present only once.

Sample: memory CD4+ T cells sorted from blood. The sample's subset: CD45RA-negative fraction. This TCR was recovered from a man between 18 and 35 years old in good health. The chain recombines TRBV5-1 with TRBJ2-1; the match to TRBD2 covers 7 bases. The CDR3, as DNA: TGCGCCAGCAGCTCCCAGCGGGGCGTCTACAATGAGCAGTTCTTC. Amino acids: CASSSQRGVYNEQFF.